These 15 T cell receptor beta chains share one sample of origin, sequenced in a study of OX40 agonist ivuxolimab in advanced cancers. The assay was immunoSEQ multiplex PCR, and TCRdb's table has in-frame clones only and misses some. This table holds tens of thousands of clones, around 89% found once. This material consisted of CD4+ or CD8+ T cells sorted from blood, taken in a trial of the OX40 agonist ivuxolimab. The receptors stem from an adult with an advanced solid tumor such as melanoma, head and neck, liver or kidney cancer.

This rearrangement joins TRBV30 to TRBJ2-3; D not certain. Trimming took 4 bases from V and 2 from J, leaving 10 bases between them. CDR1 and CDR2 from the germline V gene are GTSNPN and SVGIG (reference sequence). The CDR3 runs to 13 residues. The CDR3 spells CAWIGGYTDTQYF. Written as DNA, the CDR3 is TGTGCCTGGATCGGCGGTTACACAGATACGCAGTATTTT.

The gene calls are TRBV6-5 and TRBJ1-5; TRBD1 aligns across 9 bases. The CDR3 totals 15 residues. The J segment lost 1 base and the V segment lost 5 bases, leaving 3 bases of the junction unmatched. CDR1 and CDR2 (germline): MNHEY, SVGAGI. DNA of the CDR3: TGTGCCAGCAGTCCTGACAGGGGGAGCAATCAGCCCCAGCATTTT. It translates to CASSPDRGSNQPQHF.

The rearrangement links TRBV7-8 to TRBJ2-2; 7 bases map to TRBD1. The germline CDR1 and CDR2 sequences are SGHVS and FQNEAQ. The CDR3 totals 15 residues. J gave up 0 bases and V 6 bases, and 4 bases lay outside the gene matches. The CDR3 bases are TGTGCCAGCAGAATCGGGACAGCGAACACCGGGGAGCTGTTTTTT. Amino acid sequence: CASRIGTANTGELFF.

This chain links TRBV5-1 with TRBJ2-2; D call uncertain. The CDR3 is made up of 14 amino acids. Between the trimmed V and J ends, which lost 3 bases and 6 bases, there was a span of 12 bases. Per the germline V gene, CDR1 is SGHRS and CDR2 is YFSETQ. The CDR3 DNA reads TGCGCCAGCAGCTACCAGGTGGACGCCGGGGAGCTGTTTTTT. This translates into CASSYQVDAGELFF. Using reference TRBV5-1 and TRBJ2-2 for the parts outside the CDR3, the full variable domain is KAGVTQTPRYLIKTRGQQVTLSCSPISGHRSVSWYQQTPGQGLQFLFEYFSETQRNKGNFPGRFSGRQFSNSRSEMNVSTLELGDSALYLCASSYQVDAGELFFGEGSRLTVL.

This chain uses TRBV4-1 with TRBJ1-1; D is unclear. V was clipped by 2 bases and J by 1 base, with 17 bases between them. There are 17 residues in the CDR3. Germline CDR1 and CDR2: MGHRA and YSYEKL. CDR3 bases: TGCGCCAGCAGCCAACCCGTGGACCTTCGGGGGAACACTGAAGCTTTCTTT. Protein sequence: CASSQPVDLRGNTEAFF.

The J gene is TRBJ2-1, the V gene TRBV27; D perhaps matches TRBD1 (5 bases). V lost 4 bases to trimming and J lost 1 base, with 8 bases between them. The CDR3 has 14 amino acids. Germline V gene lookup returns CDR1 MNHEY and CDR2 SMNVEV (reference sequence). CDR3 in DNA: TGTGCCAGCAGTTGGGGCCGGTCCTACAATGAGCAGTTCTTC. This codes for CASSWGRSYNEQFF.

The rearrangement links TRBV18 to TRBJ2-2; 9 bases match TRBD1. The trim removed 2 bases at V and 6 bases at J, leaving 7 bases unmatched. The CDR3 loop spans 16 amino acids. Germline-derived CDR1 and CDR2 are KGHSH and LQKENI. CDR3 bases: TGTGCCAGCTCACCATTAGGGACAGGGTCGTCCGGGGAGCTGTTTTTT. This sequence encodes CASSPLGTGSSGELFF.

This clone was detected only once. The J gene is TRBJ2-5, the V gene TRBV18; 12 bases map to TRBD2. After removal of 3 bases from V and 7 bases from J, the junction contained 9 bases not matched to a gene. This CDR3 is 16 amino acids long. CDR1 KGHSH and CDR2 LQKENI come from the germline V gene. The CDR3 here is CASSPRLAGEGVTQYF. The CDR3 region has the DNA TGTGCCAGCTCACCTAGACTAGCGGGAGAGGGTGTGACCCAGTACTTC.

This rearrangement joins TRBV5-1 to TRBJ2-1; TRBD2 matches 7 bases. This CDR3 has 15 residues. With 6 bases clipped from V and 3 bases from J, the junction kept 9 bases outside the gene matches. Germline CDR1 SGHRS, CDR2 YFSETQ. CDR3 in DNA: TGCGCCAGCATCCGGGACCCGGGAGGCTACAATGAGCAGTTCTTC. It specifies CASIRDPGGYNEQFF.

The genes are TRBV30 and TRBJ1-6; D gene uncertain. V was shortened by 2 bases and J by 9 bases, with 14 bases between the two germline ends. Germline V gene sequence: CDR1 GTSNPN, CDR2 SVGIG (reference sequence). The CDR3 extends over 14 amino acids. CDR3 sequence (DNA): TGTGCCTGGAGTATCTCCCAGAACGGTTCACCCCTCCACTTT. Translated: CAWSISQNGSPLHF.

The chain carries TRBV11-3 and TRBJ2-7, with a weak D call TRBD2 (5 bases). Germline CDR1 SGHNT, CDR2 YENEEA. The V end lost 5 bases, the J end lost 0 bases, and 11 bases lay between the germline ends. The CDR3 is 14 amino acids. CDR3 loop: CASSPTGSSYEQYF. The CDR3 bases are TGTGCCAGCAGCCCCACGGGGTCCTCCTACGAGCAGTACTTC.

The chain carries TRBV5-1 and TRBJ2-7; D unresolved. This CDR3 is 14 amino acids long. The ends were cut back, 4 bases at V and 2 bases at J, with 13 bases in the middle. CDR1 SGHRS and CDR2 YFSETQ come from the germline V gene. In DNA, the CDR3 is TGCGCCAGCAGCCTAGGCCTTCATACCTACGAGCAGTACTTC. This sequence encodes CASSLGLHTYEQYF.

The chain joins TRBV5-5 to TRBJ2-5, with D possibly TRBD2 on 5 matching bases. The V end was cut by 1 base, the J end by 4 bases, with 14 bases between. The V gene's germline CDR1 is SGHKS and CDR2 YYEKEE (reference sequence). The CDR3 has 15 residues. CDR3 in amino acids: CASSLSPGTGETQYF. Here the CDR3 DNA reads TGTGCCAGCAGCTTGTCTCCGGGAACGGGAGAGACCCAGTACTTC.

The rearrangement joins TRBV4-1 to TRBJ1-5; D call uncertain. This CDR3 has 19 amino acids. V was trimmed by 1 base and J by 0 bases, leaving 19 bases between them. Germline values: CDR1 MGHRA, CDR2 YSYEKL. The CDR3 sequence is CASSQGFDRGGNSNQPQHF. CDR3 coding DNA: TGCGCCAGCAGCCAAGGATTTGATCGGGGTGGAAATAGCAATCAGCCCCAGCATTTT.

V is TRBV18 and J is TRBJ2-5; either TRBD1 or TRBD2 may fit D (5 bases each). Germline V lookup: CDR1 KGHSH, CDR2 LQKENI. The CDR3 covers 14 residues. V was pared by 3 bases and J by 2 bases, with 10 bases between. CDR3 nucleotides: TGTGCCAGCTCACCCAGGGACCCACAAGAGACCCAGTACTTC. This codes for CASSPRDPQETQYF.